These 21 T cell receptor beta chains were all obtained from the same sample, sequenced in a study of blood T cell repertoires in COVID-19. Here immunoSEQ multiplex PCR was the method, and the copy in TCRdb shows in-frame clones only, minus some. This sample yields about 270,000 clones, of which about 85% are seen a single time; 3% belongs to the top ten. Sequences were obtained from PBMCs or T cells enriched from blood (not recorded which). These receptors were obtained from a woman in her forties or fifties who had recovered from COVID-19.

This CDR3 is CASSLVLRDTQYF. As DNA, the CDR3 is TGTGCCAGCAGTTTGGTCCTACGGGATACGCAGTATTTT. The chain carries TRBV28 and TRBJ2-3; unclear D gene. V was clipped by 3 bases and J by 6 bases, with 10 bases between them. Germline assignment: CDR1 MDHEN and CDR2 SYDVKM. The length of the CDR3 is 13 residues.

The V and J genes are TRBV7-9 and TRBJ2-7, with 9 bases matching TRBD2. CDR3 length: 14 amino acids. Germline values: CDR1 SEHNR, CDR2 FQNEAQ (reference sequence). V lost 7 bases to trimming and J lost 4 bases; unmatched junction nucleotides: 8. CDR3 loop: CASTTAGGPYEQYF. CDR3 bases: TGTGCCAGCACAACGGCGGGAGGGCCTTACGAGCAGTACTTC.

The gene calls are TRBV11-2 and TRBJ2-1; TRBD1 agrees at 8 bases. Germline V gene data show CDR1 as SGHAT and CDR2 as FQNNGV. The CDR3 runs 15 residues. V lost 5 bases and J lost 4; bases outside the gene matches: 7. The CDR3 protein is CASSRDRLQYNEQFF. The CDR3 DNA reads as TGTGCCAGCAGCCGGGACAGGCTACAGTACAATGAGCAGTTCTTC.

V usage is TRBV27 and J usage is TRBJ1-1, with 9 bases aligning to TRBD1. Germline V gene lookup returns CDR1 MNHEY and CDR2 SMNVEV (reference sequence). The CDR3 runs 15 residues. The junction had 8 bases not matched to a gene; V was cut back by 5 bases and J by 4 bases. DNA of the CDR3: TGTGCCAGCAGTGTACCGGGACAGGGAGGCACTGAAGCTTTCTTT. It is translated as CASSVPGQGGTEAFF.

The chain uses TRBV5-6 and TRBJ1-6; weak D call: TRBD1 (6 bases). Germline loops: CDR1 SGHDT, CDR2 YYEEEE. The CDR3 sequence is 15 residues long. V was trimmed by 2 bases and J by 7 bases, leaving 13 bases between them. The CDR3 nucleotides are TGTGCCAGCAGCTTTAGAGGGGGAGGGAATTCACCCCTCCACTTT. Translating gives CASSFRGGGNSPLHF.

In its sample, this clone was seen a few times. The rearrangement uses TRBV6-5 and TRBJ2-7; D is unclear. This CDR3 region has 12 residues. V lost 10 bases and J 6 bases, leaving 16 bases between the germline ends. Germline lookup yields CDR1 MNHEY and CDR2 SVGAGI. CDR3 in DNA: TGTGCCACATACCCACCCCCCGGCGAGCAGTACTTC. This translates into CATYPPPGEQYF.

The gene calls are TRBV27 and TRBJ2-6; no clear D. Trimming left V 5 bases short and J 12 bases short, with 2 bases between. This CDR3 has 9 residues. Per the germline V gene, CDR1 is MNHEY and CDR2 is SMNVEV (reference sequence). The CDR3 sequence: CASSLVLTF. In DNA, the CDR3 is TGTGCCAGCAGTCTCGTCCTGACTTTC.

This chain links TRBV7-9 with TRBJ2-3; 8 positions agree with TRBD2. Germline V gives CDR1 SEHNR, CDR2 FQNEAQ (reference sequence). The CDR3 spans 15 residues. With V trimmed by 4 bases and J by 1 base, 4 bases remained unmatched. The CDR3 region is CASSYTSGGTDTQYF. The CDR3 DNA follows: TGTGCCAGCAGCTATACTAGCGGCGGCACAGATACGCAGTATTTT.

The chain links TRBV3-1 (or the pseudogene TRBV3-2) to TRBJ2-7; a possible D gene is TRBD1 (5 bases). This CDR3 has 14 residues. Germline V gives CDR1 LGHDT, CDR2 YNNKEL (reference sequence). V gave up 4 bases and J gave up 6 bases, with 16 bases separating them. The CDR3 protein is CASSPTGQPAEQYF. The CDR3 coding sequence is TGTGCCAGCAGCCCCACAGGACAACCCGCCGAGCAGTACTTC.

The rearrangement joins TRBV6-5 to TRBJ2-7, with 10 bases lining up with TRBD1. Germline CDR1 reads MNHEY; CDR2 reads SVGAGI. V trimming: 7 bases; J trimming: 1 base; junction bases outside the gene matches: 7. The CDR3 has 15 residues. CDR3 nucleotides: TGTGCCAGCACCAAGGGGACAGGGGCATCCTACGAGCAGTACTTC. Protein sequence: CASTKGTGASYEQYF.

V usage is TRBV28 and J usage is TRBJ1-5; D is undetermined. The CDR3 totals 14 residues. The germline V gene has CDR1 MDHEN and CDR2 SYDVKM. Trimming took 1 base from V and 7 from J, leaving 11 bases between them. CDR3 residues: CASSLFAGGQPQHF. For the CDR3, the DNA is TGTGCCAGCAGTTTATTCGCGGGCGGGCAGCCCCAGCATTTT.

The CDR3 DNA sequence: TGCGCCAGCAGCCCTTCCCGAGACACCCTCTACGAGCAGTACTTC. Translated: CASSPSRDTLYEQYF. The chain employs TRBV4-3 and TRBJ2-7, with no clear D. Germline CDR1 LGHNA, CDR2 YSLEER. Trimming removed 4 bases from V and 3 bases from J, with 16 bases in between. The CDR3 length is 15 residues.

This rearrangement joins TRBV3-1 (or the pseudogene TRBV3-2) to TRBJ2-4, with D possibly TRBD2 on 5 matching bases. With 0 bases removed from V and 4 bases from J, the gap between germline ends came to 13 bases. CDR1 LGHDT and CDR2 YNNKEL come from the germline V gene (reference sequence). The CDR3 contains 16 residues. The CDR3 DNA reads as TGTGCCAGCAGCCAAGACAGGTCAGGAGGAAAAAACATTCAGTACTTC. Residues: CASSQDRSGGKNIQYF.

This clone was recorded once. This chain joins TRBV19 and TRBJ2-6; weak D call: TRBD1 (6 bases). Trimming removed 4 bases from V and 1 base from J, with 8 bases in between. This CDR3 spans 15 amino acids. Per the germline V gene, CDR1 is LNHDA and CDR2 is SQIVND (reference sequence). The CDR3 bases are TGTGCCAGTAGTAGGGGGCAGTCTGGGGCCAACGTCCTGACTTTC. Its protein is CASSRGQSGANVLTF.

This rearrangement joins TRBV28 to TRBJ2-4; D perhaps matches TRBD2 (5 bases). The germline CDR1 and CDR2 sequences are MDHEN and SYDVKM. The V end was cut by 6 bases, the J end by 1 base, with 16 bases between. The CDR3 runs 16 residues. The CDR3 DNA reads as TGTGCCAGCAGCCACGTGTCGGGATGGGCCAAAAACATTCAGTACTTC. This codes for CASSHVSGWAKNIQYF.

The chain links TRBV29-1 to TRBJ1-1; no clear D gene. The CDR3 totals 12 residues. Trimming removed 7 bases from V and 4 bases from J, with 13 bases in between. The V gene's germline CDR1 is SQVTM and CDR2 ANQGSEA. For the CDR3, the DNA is TGCAGCGCCATTGTCCCCGGCACTGAAGCTTTCTTT. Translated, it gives CSAIVPGTEAFF.

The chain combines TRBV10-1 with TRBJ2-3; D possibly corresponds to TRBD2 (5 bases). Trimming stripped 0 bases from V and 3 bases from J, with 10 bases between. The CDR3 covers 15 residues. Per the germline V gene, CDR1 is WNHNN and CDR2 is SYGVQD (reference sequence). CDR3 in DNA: TGCGCCAGCAGTGAGTCCGGGGTATCGACAGATACGCAGTATTTT. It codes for CASSESGVSTDTQYF.

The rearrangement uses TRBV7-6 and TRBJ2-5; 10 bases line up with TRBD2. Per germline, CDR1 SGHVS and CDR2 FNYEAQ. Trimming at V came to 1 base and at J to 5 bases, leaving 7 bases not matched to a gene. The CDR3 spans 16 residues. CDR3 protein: CASSLGLAGVRETQYF. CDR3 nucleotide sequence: TGTGCCAGCAGCTTAGGGCTAGCGGGAGTTAGGGAGACCCAGTACTTC. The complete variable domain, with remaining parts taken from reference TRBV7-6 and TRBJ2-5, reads GAGVSQSPRYKVTKRGQDVALRCDPISGHVSLYWYRQALGQGPEFLTYFNYEAQQDKSGLPNDRFSAERPEGSISTLTIQRTEQRDSAMYRCASSLGLAGVRETQYFGPGTRLLVL.

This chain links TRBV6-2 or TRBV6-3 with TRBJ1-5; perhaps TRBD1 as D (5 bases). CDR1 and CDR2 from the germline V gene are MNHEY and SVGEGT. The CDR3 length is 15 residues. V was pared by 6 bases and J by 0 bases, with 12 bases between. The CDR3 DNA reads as TGTGCCAGCAGCTCAGGGTCCCCTAGCAATCAGCCCCAGCATTTT. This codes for CASSSGSPSNQPQHF.

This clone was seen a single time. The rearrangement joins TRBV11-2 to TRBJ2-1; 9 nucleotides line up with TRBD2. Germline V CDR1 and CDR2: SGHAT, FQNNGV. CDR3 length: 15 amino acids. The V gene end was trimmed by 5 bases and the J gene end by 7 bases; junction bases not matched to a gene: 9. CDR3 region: CASSPVSLAGNEQFF. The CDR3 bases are TGTGCCAGCAGCCCCGTAAGCCTAGCGGGAAATGAGCAGTTCTTC.

CDR3 DNA: TGTGCCAGCAGTTACGGGACAAGGGATGGCTACACCTTC. This encodes CASSYGTRDGYTF. The chain uses TRBV6-6 and TRBJ1-2; D is perhaps TRBD1 (6 bases). V was pared by 2 bases and J by 6 bases, with 10 bases between. This CDR3 is 13 amino acids long. Germline CDR1 reads MNHNY; CDR2 reads SVGAGI (reference sequence).